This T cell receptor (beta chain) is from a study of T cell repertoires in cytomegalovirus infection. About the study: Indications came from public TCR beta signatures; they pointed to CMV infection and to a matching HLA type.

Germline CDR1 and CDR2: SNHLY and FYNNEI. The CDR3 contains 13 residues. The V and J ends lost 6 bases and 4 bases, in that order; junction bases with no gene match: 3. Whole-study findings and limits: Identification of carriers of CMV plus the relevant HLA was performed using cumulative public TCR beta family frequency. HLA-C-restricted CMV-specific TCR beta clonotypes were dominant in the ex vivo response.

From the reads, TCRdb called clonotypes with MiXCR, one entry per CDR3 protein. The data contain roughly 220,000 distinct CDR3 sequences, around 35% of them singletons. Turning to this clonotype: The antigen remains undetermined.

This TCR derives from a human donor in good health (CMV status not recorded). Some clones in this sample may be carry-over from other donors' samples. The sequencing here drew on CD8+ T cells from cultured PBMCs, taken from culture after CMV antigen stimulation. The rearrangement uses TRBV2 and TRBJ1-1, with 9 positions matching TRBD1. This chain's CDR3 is CASRSDRGTEAFF. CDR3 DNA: TGTGCCAGCAGATCGGACAGGGGCACTGAAGCTTTCTTT.